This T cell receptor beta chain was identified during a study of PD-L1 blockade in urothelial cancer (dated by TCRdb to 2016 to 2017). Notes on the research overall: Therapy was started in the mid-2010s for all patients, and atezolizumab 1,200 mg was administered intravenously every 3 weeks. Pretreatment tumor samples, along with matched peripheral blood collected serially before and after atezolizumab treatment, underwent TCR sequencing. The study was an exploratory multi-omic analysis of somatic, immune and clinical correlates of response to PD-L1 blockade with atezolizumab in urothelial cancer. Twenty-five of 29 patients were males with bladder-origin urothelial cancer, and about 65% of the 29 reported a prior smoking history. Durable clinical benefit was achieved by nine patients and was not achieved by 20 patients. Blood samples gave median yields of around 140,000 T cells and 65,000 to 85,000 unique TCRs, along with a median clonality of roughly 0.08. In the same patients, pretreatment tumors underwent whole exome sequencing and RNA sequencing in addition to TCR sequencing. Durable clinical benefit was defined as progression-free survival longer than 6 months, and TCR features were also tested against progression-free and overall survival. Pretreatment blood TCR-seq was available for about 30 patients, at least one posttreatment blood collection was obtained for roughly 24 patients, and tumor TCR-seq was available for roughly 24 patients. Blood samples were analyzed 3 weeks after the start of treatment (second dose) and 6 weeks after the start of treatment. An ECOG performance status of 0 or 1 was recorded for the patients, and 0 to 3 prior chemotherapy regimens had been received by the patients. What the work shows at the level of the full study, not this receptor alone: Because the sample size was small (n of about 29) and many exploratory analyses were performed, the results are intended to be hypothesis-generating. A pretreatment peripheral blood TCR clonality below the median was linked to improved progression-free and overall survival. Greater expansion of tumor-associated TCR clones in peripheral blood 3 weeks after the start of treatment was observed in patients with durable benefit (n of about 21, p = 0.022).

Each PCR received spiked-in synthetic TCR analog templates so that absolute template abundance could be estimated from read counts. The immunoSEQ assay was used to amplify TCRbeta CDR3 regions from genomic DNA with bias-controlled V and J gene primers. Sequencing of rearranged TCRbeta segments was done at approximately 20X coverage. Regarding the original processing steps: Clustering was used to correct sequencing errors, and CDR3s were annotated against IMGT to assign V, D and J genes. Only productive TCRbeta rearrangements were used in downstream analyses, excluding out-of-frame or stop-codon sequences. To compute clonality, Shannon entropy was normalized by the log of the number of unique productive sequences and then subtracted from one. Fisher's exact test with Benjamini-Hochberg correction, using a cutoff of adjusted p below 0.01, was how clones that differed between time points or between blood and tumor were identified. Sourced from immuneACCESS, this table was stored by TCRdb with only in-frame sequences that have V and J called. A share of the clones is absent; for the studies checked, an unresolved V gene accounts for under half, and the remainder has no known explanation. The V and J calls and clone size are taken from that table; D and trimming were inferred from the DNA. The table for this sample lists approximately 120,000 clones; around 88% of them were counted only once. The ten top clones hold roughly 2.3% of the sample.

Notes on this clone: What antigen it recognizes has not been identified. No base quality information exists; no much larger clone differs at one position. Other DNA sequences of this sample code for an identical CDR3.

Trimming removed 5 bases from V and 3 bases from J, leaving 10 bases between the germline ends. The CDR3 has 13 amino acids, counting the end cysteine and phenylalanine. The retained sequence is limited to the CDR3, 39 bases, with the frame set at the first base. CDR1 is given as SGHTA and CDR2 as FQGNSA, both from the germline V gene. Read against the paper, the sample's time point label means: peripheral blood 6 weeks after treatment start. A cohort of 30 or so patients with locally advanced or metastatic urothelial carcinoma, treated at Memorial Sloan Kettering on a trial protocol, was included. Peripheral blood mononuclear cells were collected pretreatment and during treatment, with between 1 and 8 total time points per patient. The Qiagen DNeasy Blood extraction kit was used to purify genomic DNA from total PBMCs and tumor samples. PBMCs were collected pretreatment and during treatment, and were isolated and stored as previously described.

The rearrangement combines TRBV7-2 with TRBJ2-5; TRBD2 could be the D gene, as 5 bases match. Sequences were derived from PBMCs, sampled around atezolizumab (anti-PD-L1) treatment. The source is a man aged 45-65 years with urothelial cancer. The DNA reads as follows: TGTGCCAGCAGCGGCCCCGGGGAAGAGACCCAGTACTTC. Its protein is CASSGPGEETQYF. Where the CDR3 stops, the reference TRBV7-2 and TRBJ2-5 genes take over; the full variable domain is GAGVSQSPSNKVTEKGKDVELRCDPISGHTALYWYRQSLGQGLEFLIYFQGNSAPDKSGLPSDRFSAERTGGSVSTLTIQRTQQEDSAVYLCASSGPGEETQYFGPGTRLLVL.